Listed below are T cell receptor beta chains from one sample, sequenced in a study of cytomegalovirus exposure and HLA in healthy donors. Only in-frame clones appear in the TCRdb table, and some are missing; sequencing was by immunoSEQ multiplex PCR. The sample holds 100,000 to 150,000 clones, 74% seen once. Specimen: PBMCs. Receptors were obtained from a woman aged 50 to 60 in good health and CMV-seropositive. The CDR3 runs from the conserved cysteine through the conserved F or W. A D gene is named only where the DNA matches it firmly. Part of the rows lack a size; the others show once, few, many or a class for expanded clones.

TGTGCCAGCAGGACTCCTTCGGGCACCGGGGAGCTGTTTTTT,CASRTPSGTGELFF,TRBJ2-2,.,14,.,TRBV11-2
TGTGCCAGCAGCAGCGCGGTGGCCAACTCACCCCTCCACTTT,CASSSAVANSPLHF,TRBJ1-6,.,14,.,TRBV11-2
TGTGCCAGCAGCTTAACAGTTGAGCAGCCCCAGCATTTT,CASSLTVEQPQHF,TRBJ1-5,.,13,.,TRBV7-9
TGTGCCAGCAGCACCCCAGAGGGCCAGCCCCAGCATTTT,CASSTPEGQPQHF,TRBJ1-5,.,13,.,TRBV7-8
TGTGCCAGCAGCCGCAGGGTGGCGGGGGGGGGAGGTACGCAGTATTTT,CASSRRVAGGGGTQYF,TRBJ2-3,.,16,TRBD2,TRBV5-4
TGTGCCAGCAGCCCCGGGGAAACACTCAATCAGCCCCAGCATTTT,CASSPGETLNQPQHF,TRBJ1-5,.,15,.,TRBV6-5
TGTGCCAGCAGGGTTCCCGGGACTCCCTCGGCCGGGGAGCTGTTTTTT,CASRVPGTPSAGELFF,TRBJ2-2,.,16,.,TRBV7-9
TGCGCCAGCGGGGTGACAGTTAGCAATCAGCCCCAGCATTTT,CASGVTVSNQPQHF,TRBJ1-5,.,14,.,TRBV4-1
TGTGCCAGCAGCTTAGAGGGGGGAGGGGGCTCCTACGAGCAGTACTTC,CASSLEGGGGSYEQYF,TRBJ2-7,once,16,.,TRBV7-2
TGTGCCAGCAGTGACACAGGGGGCGCGGCAGATACGCAGTATTTT,CASSDTGGAADTQYF,TRBJ2-3,.,15,TRBD1,TRBV6-4
TGCGCCAGCAGTGGGAATAAGGGGGGGGCTGAAGAGCAGTTCTTC,CASSGNKGGAEEQFF,TRBJ2-1,once,15,.,TRBV10-1
TGTGCCAGCATCCTAAGGAGGAACACTGAAGCTTTCTTT,CASILRRNTEAFF,TRBJ1-1,once,13,.,TRBV6-1
TGTGCCAGCAGCTTAACTCCGGGACAGGGGTACAATGAGCAGTTCTTC,CASSLTPGQGYNEQFF,TRBJ2-1,.,16,TRBD1,TRBV7-7
TGTGCCAGCAGCCCCGCGGGACAGGGGGCCTCAGAGACCCAGTACTTC,CASSPAGQGASETQYF,TRBJ2-5,few,16,TRBD1,TRBV9
TGTGCCAGCACGGACAGGGAACCCTACGAGCAGTACTTC,CASTDREPYEQYF,TRBJ2-7,.,13,TRBD1,TRBV6-6
TGTGCCAGCAAACAGGGCAACACTGAAGCTTTCTTT,CASKQGNTEAFF,TRBJ1-1,.,12,.,TRBV6-1
TGTGCCAGCAGCTTAGCGCGGGGTAGCGGGGGCACAGATACGCAGTATTTT,CASSLARGSGGTDTQYF,TRBJ2-3,.,17,TRBD2,TRBV7-2
TGTGCCAGCTCACGACCAACAGGGGGCGTCACTGAAGCTTTCTTT,CASSRPTGGVTEAFF,TRBJ1-1,.,15,TRBD1,TRBV18
TGTGCCAGCAGTTTACGTCTCGGGACAGCTCACGAGCAGTACTTC,CASSLRLGTAHEQYF,TRBJ2-7,.,15,TRBD1,TRBV27
TGTGCCATCGCGACAGGATTTAACTATGGCTACACCTTC,CAIATGFNYGYTF,TRBJ1-2,.,13,.,TRBV6-6
TGTGCCAGCAGCTTTACTTTGCGGGGGGGCCCAGATACGCAGTATTTT,CASSFTLRGGPDTQYF,TRBJ2-3,few,16,TRBD2,TRBV5-6
TGCGCCAGCAGCACGGGACAGGGGGTATACGAGCAGTACTTC,CASSTGQGVYEQYF,TRBJ2-7,few,14,TRBD1,TRBV5-1
TGTGCCAGCAGCTTGTTCTTAGGACAGGGGGCTTGGGATGAGCAGTTCTTC,CASSLFLGQGAWDEQFF,TRBJ2-1,.,17,TRBD1,TRBV5-8
TGTGCCAGCAGTGAGGGGGCGGGCTGGGGAAATTCACCCCTCCACTTT,CASSEGAGWGNSPLHF,TRBJ1-6,once,16,.,TRBV2
TGTGCCAGCAGTTACTCCCCGGGACAGGGTCGGCCTGAAGCTTTCTTT,CASSYSPGQGRPEAFF,TRBJ1-1,.,16,TRBD1,TRBV10-3
TGTGCCAGTAGTACCGGGACTAGCGGCTACAATGAGCAGTTCTTC,CASSTGTSGYNEQFF,TRBJ2-1,many,15,TRBD2,TRBV19
TGTGCCAGCAGCCAAGGACCGGGACTAGGAGAGACCCAGTACTTC,CASSQGPGLGETQYF,TRBJ2-5,few,15,TRBD2,TRBV7-9
TGCGCCAGCAGCTCCGTAGCGGGGAGAAATGAGCAGTTCTTC,CASSSVAGRNEQFF,TRBJ2-1,.,14,TRBD2,TRBV5-1
TGTGCCAGCAGGCCCGGGACTAGCGGGGGGGCTAAGACGCAGTATTTT,CASRPGTSGGAKTQYF,TRBJ2-3,.,16,TRBD2,TRBV5-6
TGCGCCAGCAGCCCCGACAGGGACAGTCAGCCCCAGCATTTT,CASSPDRDSQPQHF,TRBJ1-5,.,14,TRBD1,TRBV5-1
TGTGCCAGCAGCTTAACCCCTCTAGCGGGGTTCCAAGAGACCCAGTACTTC,CASSLTPLAGFQETQYF,TRBJ2-5,.,17,TRBD2,TRBV11-2
TGTGCCAGCAGCGGAGGGTCCAGCGGGGGGCTTTACGAGCAGTACTTC,CASSGGSSGGLYEQYF,TRBJ2-7,.,16,TRBD2,TRBV7-8
TGCAGCGTTGAGACTCCGGTCGCTGAAAAACTGTTTTTT,CSVETPVAEKLFF,TRBJ1-4,once,13,.,TRBV29-1
TGTGCCAGTAGTATCGGGAATCAGCCCCAGCATTTT,CASSIGNQPQHF,TRBJ1-5,.,12,.,TRBV19
TGTGCCAGCGCAACAGAAAGGAATCAGCCCCAGCATTTT,CASATERNQPQHF,TRBJ1-5,.,13,.,TRBV6-4
TGTGCCAGCAGGACCACAGGGCGGACTGAAGCTTTCTTT,CASRTTGRTEAFF,TRBJ1-1,.,13,.,TRBV6-5
TGCGCCAGCAGCTTGGCTCCAGGAAACACTGAAGCTTTCTTT,CASSLAPGNTEAFF,TRBJ1-1,.,14,.,TRBV5-1
TGCGCCAGCAGCTTGGGACAGGGGGCGACTGGAAACACCATATATTTT,CASSLGQGATGNTIYF,TRBJ1-3,.,16,TRBD1,TRBV5-1
TGTGCCAGCAGTGGTTTTTCACAGAGCTCCTATAATTCACCCCTCCACTTT,CASSGFSQSSYNSPLHF,TRBJ1-6,.,17,.,TRBV6-1
TGTGCCAGCAGCCCCATTTTGATAGGGGGCGGAAACACTGAAGCTTTCTTT,CASSPILIGGGNTEAFF,TRBJ1-1,.,17,TRBD1,TRBV7-7
TGTGCCAGCAGCCTACCGGGACAGGGTAATCTAGGATATGGCTACACCTTC,CASSLPGQGNLGYGYTF,TRBJ1-2,.,17,TRBD1,TRBV16
TGTGCCAGCAGTGAACAGTTCCGGCCCCAGCATTTT,CASSEQFRPQHF,TRBJ1-5,.,12,.,TRBV6-1
TGTGCCAGCAGTTCACCAACGGGTCAGCCCCAGCATTTT,CASSSPTGQPQHF,TRBJ1-5,.,13,.,TRBV28
TGTGCCAGCACATTCTCCTACGAGCAGTACTTC,CASTFSYEQYF,TRBJ2-7,once,11,.,TRBV2
TGTGCCAGTGGTCAAGACAGCCCGTGGGGCGAGCAGTACTTC,CASGQDSPWGEQYF,TRBJ2-7,.,14,.,TRBV19
TGTGCCAGCAGCTTAGTGAGAGGACACCCGAGCACAGATACGCAGTATTTT,CASSLVRGHPSTDTQYF,TRBJ2-3,.,17,.,TRBV7-9
TGTGCCAGCAGCCCCGAGGCCCTTGGCCAGTATGGCTACACCTTC,CASSPEALGQYGYTF,TRBJ1-2,.,15,.,TRBV7-2
TGTGCCAGCCGGGACAGGGGGTCCGGGGCCAACGTCCTGACTTTC,CASRDRGSGANVLTF,TRBJ2-6,.,15,TRBD1,TRBV5-6
TGTGCCAGCAGGGGAGGACAATACAATGAGCAGTTCTTC,CASRGGQYNEQFF,TRBJ2-1,.,13,.,TRBV6-5
TGTGCCAGCACCCGCACAGGCCGATTACGACCTAACTATGGCTACACCTTC,CASTRTGRLRPNYGYTF,TRBJ1-2,few,17,.,TRBV5-6
TGTGCCAGCAGTTTATCTGCAGGGGGCGCGTACGAGCAGTACTTC,CASSLSAGGAYEQYF,TRBJ2-7,.,15,TRBD1,TRBV27
TGTGCCAGCAGTTACACCGGGACTAGTGGAGAGACCCAGTACTTC,CASSYTGTSGETQYF,TRBJ2-5,few,15,TRBD2,TRBV27
TGTGCCAGCAGCTCCGCCGGACTAGCGGTACTAAATGAGCAGTTCTTC,CASSSAGLAVLNEQFF,TRBJ2-1,.,16,TRBD2,TRBV5-4
TGTGCCAGTAGTGCAAACCGGGACTTCCGTTACACAGATACGCAGTATTTT,CASSANRDFRYTDTQYF,TRBJ2-3,.,17,.,TRBV19